The T cell receptor beta chain under discussion was sequenced for a study of shared clonotypes between healthy human individuals (dated by TCRdb to 2018 to 2021). Background for the entire study: The cohort comprised a couple of women and a few men aged 18 to 49 years. Leukapheresis yielded between about 0.94 and 10 billion PBMCs per donor. To increase sequencing depth and limit assay-specific biases, different laboratories used diverse techniques to prepare libraries and sequence TCR repertoires. To estimate repertoire size and how much clonotype sharing occurs between individuals, the study deeply sequenced the blood TCR repertoires of about five healthy adults. For each donor, CD4 naive and CD4 memory were each run on three plates, CD8 naive on two plates, and CD8 memory on one plate. Results the study describes overall, beyond this receptor: Incomplete sequencing was indicated by rarefaction of sorted-subset datasets, despite the large sequencing depth. Higher generation probabilities were observed for clonotypes shared by all four sorted-subset donors than for non-shared clonotypes. Across a few donors, 4.5% to 6.5% of naive CD4, roughly 3.3% of naive CD8, 2.3% of memory CD4, and 0.4% of memory CD8 clonotypes were shared. Larger estimated clonotype richness was generally found for naive subsets than for memory subsets. The small number of donors limited the genetic and exposure-history diversity represented. Only blood was sampled, and tissue TCR repertoires likely differ from those in blood. Based on pairwise subsampling, the degree of clonotype sharing among donors was expected to be affected by sequencing depth.

Healthy HIV-negative adults with no recently reported acute infections or vaccinations were included as donors. Only Caucasian adults living in Nashville, Tennessee, USA were represented among the donors. CD4+ T cells were enriched through magnetic negative selection, after which naive cells were positively selected on CD45RA and the remaining negative fraction served as the memory subset. Blood was collected by leukapheresis, and PBMCs were isolated by Ficoll-Histopaque density gradient centrifugation and then cryopreserved in liquid nitrogen vapor phase. Purity and quantity of every magnetically sorted T cell population were checked by analytical flow cytometry. Genomic DNA was isolated from each sorted fraction and quantified by UV absorbance on a Nanodrop 2000c. Relative to germline, V is 5 bases shorter and J is 0 bases shorter, with 11 bases between their ends. From the cysteine through the phenylalanine, the CDR3 covers 15 amino acids. The read is trimmed to its CDR3 DNA, 45 bases read in frame from base 1. CDR1 MNHNS and CDR2 SASEGT were looked up in the germline V gene.

Using the deep immunoSEQ assay, TCR CDR3 regions were amplified from genomic DNA by multiplex PCR. Extracted genomic DNA from each cell subset was spread evenly across all wells of several immunoSEQ 96-well plates, with each plate serving as a replicate. For sorted subsets, 200 ng of genomic DNA, equivalent to 25,000 to 35,000 T cell genomes, went into each replicate PCR. Purified libraries were quantified with a Qubit 3.0 fluorometer, sized on a Bioanalyzer 2100, and re-quantified with the KAPA Library Quantification kit. Every immunoSEQ 96-well plate was sequenced on a dedicated single-read 150-cycle Illumina NextSeq 550 flow cell. In the paper's pipeline: Because the immunoSEQ output held only junctional sequences and lacked quality scores, the filtering could not match the filtering applied to full-length reads. To assign V/J genes and CDR3, sequences were annotated using PyIR, a Python wrapper for IgBLAST v1.9, with IMGT germline references. Any read was removed if the V/J assignment was weak (E-value above 1e-6), the CDR3 was missing, or the read contained stop codons, out-of-frame junctions, or ambiguous translated residues. V3J clonotypes were defined as sequences sharing the same inferred V gene, J gene, and CDR3 amino acid sequence. Percentage overlap between repertoires was calculated by dividing the number of shared unique clonotypes by the size of the smaller repertoire. Three approaches were used to assess repertoire richness: RTK rarefaction, the Chao1 estimator, and Recon v2.1 estimates of unobserved clonotypes. For all TCRbeta clonotypes obtained by the gDNA method from four donors, generation probabilities were computed with OLGA. Sourced from immuneACCESS, this table was stored by TCRdb with only in-frame sequences that have V and J called. A share of the clones is absent; for the studies checked, an unresolved V gene accounts for under half, and the remainder has no known explanation. Clone size and V and J calls were adopted from that table, with D and trimming inferred from the DNA. This sample lists approximately 320,000 clones; around 74% were detected once. The ten largest clonotypes hold 9% to 12% of the sample.

Regarding this clone: The antigen it recognizes is unknown. Per-base quality was not reported, and no clone a single base away is much larger than it.

The sequencing sample was made of memory CD4+ T cells sorted from blood. The cell subset or site label here, explained by the study, means: CD45RA-negative fraction. The V and J segments used are TRBV6-1 and TRBJ1-3; possibly the D gene is TRBD1, per 5 matching bases. The clonotype originates from a man younger than 45 in good health. The bases are TGTGCCAGCAGTCAATTGGACATCTCTGGAAACACCATATATTTT. Translated, it gives CASSQLDISGNTIYF.